The T cell receptor (beta chain) under discussion was sequenced for a study of blood T cell repertoires in COVID-19. Looking at the study overall: Acute and convalescent COVID-19 samples came from the United States, Italy and Spain. The analysed material was cDNA or gDNA that came from T cells, B-cell-depleted T cells, or PBMCs.

Repertoires were generated with immunoSEQ multiplex PCR, while TCRdb's copy carries only in-frame clones and drops some. The sample lists roughly 120,000 clones; 90% were seen once. The CDR3 sequence is 15 residues long. Germline V lookup: CDR1 PRHDT, CDR2 FYEKMQ (reference sequence). Losses at the gene ends were 0 bases for V and 4 bases for J; bases not matched to a gene: 3. The clonotype was recovered from a man aged 50-60 years with active COVID-19. Sequencing was performed on peripheral blood. The chain links TRBV13 to TRBJ1-3; TRBD1 matches 7 bases. The CDR3 DNA reads as TGTGCCAGCAGCTTAGGGACAGGGATGGGAAACACCATATATTTT. Protein sequence: CASSLGTGMGNTIYF.